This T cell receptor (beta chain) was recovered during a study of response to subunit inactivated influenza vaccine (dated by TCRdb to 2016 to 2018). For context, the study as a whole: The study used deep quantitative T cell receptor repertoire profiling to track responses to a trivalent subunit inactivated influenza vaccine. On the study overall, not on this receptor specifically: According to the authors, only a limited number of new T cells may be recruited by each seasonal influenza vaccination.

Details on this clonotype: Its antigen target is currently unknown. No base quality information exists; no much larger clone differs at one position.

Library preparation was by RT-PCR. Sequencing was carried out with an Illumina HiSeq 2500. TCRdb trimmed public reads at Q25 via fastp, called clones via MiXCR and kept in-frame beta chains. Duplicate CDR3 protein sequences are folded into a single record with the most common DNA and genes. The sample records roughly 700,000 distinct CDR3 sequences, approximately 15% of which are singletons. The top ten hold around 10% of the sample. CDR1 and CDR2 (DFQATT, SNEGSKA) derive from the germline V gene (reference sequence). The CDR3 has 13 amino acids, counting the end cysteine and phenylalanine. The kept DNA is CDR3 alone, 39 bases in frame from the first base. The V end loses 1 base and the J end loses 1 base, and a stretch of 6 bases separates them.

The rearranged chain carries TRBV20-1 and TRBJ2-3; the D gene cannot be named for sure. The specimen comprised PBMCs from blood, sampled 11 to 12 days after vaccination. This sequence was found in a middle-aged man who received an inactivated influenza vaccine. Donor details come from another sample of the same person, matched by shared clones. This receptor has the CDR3 CSARVSGTDTQYF. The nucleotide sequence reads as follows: TGCAGTGCTAGAGTGTCCGGCACAGATACGCAGTATTTT.